The 16 T cell receptor beta chains in this list originate from one sample, sequenced in a study of blood T cell repertoires in COVID-19 (dated by TCRdb to 2019 to 2021). Library creation used the immunoSEQ multiplex PCR assay. Here the immuneACCESS table is served through TCRdb, limited to in-frame sequences with V and J called. Missing clones are a known gap in these copies; in checked studies unresolved V genes cover under half, and the rest lacks a known reason. The sample profile shows about 260,000 clones; about 91% of them were found once. The ten biggest clones cover more than 1% of the sample. What was sequenced was PBMCs or T cells enriched from blood (not recorded which). Receptors were obtained from a woman between 40 and 50 years old with acute COVID-19.

The genes are TRBV4-2 and TRBJ1-2; TRBD1 agrees at 7 bases. Trimming took 3 bases from V and 2 from J; bases not matched to a gene: 3. Germline V lookup: CDR1 LGHNA, CDR2 YNFKEQ. The CDR3 is 14 residues long. CDR3 loop: CASSHQTGNYGYTF. The CDR3 DNA reads as TGTGCCAGCAGCCACCAGACAGGGAACTATGGCTACACCTTC.

The chain is built from TRBV19 and TRBJ1-2; no clear D gene. Trimming stripped 2 bases from V and 0 bases from J, with 4 bases between. The CDR3 loop spans 13 amino acids. Germline CDR1 LNHDA, CDR2 SQIVND (reference sequence). The DNA of the CDR3 is TGTGCCAGTAGTATACAGGCTAACTATGGCTACACCTTC. Translating it yields CASSIQANYGYTF.

The CDR3 region is CATSDTTGEQFF. The CDR3, as DNA: TGTGCCACCAGTGATACTACAGGGGAGCAGTTCTTC. The J gene is TRBJ2-1, the V gene TRBV24-1, with D maybe TRBD1 (6 bases). The CDR3 loop spans 12 amino acids. V was clipped by 3 bases and J by 10 bases, with 9 bases between them. Germline CDR1 and CDR2: KGHDR and SFDVKD.

The chain uses TRBV5-4 and TRBJ2-3; TRBD2 matches 15 bases. Germline assignment: CDR1 SGHNT and CDR2 YYREEE (reference sequence). V dropped 4 bases and J dropped 3; count of bases not matched to a gene: 9. The CDR3 contains 18 residues. The chain's CDR3 is CASSTGLAGGFVTDTQYF. In nucleotides, the CDR3 is TGTGCCAGCAGCACCGGACTAGCGGGAGGGTTCGTTACAGATACGCAGTATTTT. Complete variable domain (other parts from reference TRBV5-4 and TRBJ2-3): ETGVTQSPTHLIKTRGQQVTLRCSSQSGHNTVSWYQQALGQGPQFIFQYYREEENGRGNFPPRFSGLQFPNYSSELNVNALELDDSALYLCASSTGLAGGFVTDTQYFGPGTRLTVL.

The V and J genes are TRBV6-2 or TRBV6-3 and TRBJ1-6, with TRBD1 as a possible D gene (5 bases). Trimming shortened V by 6 bases and J by 4 bases, and 16 bases separated the two germline ends. The CDR3 is 16 residues long. Germline V gene data show CDR1 as MNHEY and CDR2 as SVGEGT. CDR3 sequence (DNA): TGTGCCAGCAGCCCTCAGCGCCAGGGTTATAATTCACCCCTCCACTTT. Protein product: CASSPQRQGYNSPLHF.

The rearrangement joins TRBV6-1 to TRBJ1-1; D unresolved. V shed 3 bases and J shed 0 bases, with 11 bases lying between them. Germline-derived CDR1 and CDR2 are MNHNS and SASEGT. The CDR3 covers 15 residues. In DNA form, the CDR3 reads TGTGCCAGCAGTGAGTGGGCCAGAATGAACACTGAAGCTTTCTTT. Translated: CASSEWARMNTEAFF.

The chain has TRBV28 and TRBJ2-3; D gene unclear. The CDR3 is made up of 13 amino acids. Germline lookup yields CDR1 MDHEN and CDR2 SYDVKM. Trimming took off 7 bases at V and 1 base at J, with 9 bases between the two ends. CDR3: CASNWQGTDTQYF. The CDR3 DNA reads as TGTGCCAGCAACTGGCAGGGCACAGATACGCAGTATTTT.

The rearrangement links TRBV9 to TRBJ2-1; D perhaps matches TRBD1 (5 bases). The V end lost 1 base, the J end lost 6 bases, and 17 bases lay between the germline ends. CDR3 length: 16 residues. Germline lookup yields CDR1 SGDLS and CDR2 YYNGEE. This chain's CDR3 is CASSVSGYQGSNEQFF. In nucleotides, the CDR3 is TGTGCCAGCAGCGTATCAGGGTATCAGGGTTCCAATGAGCAGTTCTTC.

With regard to this clone: A read error may produce the germline difference seen at one junction end. The chain employs TRBV7-3 and TRBJ1-2; 7 bases line up with TRBD1. In germline, CDR1 is SGHTA, CDR2 FQGTGA. This CDR3 comprises 12 residues. The CDR3, as DNA: TGTGCCAGCAGCCCGCAACAGGGGCCCATGGCCTTC. Its protein product is CASSPQQGPMAF.

This chain joins TRBV5-6 and TRBJ2-1, with no clear D. The CDR3 covers 11 residues. With 5 bases removed from V and 8 bases from J, the gap between germline ends came to 8 bases. The germline V gene has CDR1 SGHDT and CDR2 YYEEEE. The DNA for the CDR3 is TGTGCCAGCAGTCGAGAGTATGAGCAGTTCTTC. Translating gives CASSREYEQFF.

The J gene is TRBJ1-4, the V gene TRBV25-1, with 10 bases identical to TRBD1. The junction had 6 bases not matched to a gene; V was cut back by 3 bases and J by 8 bases. Per the germline V gene, CDR1 is MGHDK and CDR2 is SYGVNS. CDR3 size: 15 residues. The CDR3 is CASSDTGTGDEKLFF. CDR3 nucleotides: TGTGCCAGCAGTGACACCGGGACAGGGGACGAAAAACTGTTTTTT. The full variable domain, with the rest looked up from reference TRBV25-1 and TRBJ1-4, is EADIYQTPRYLVIGTGKKITLECSQTMGHDKMYWYQQDPGMELHLIHYSYGVNSTEKGDLSSESTVSRIRTEHFPLTLESARPSHTSQYLCASSDTGTGDEKLFFGSGTQLSVL.

V gene TRBV9 combines with J gene TRBJ2-1; TRBD2 agrees at 14 bases. CDR3 length: 18 amino acids. The germline gives CDR1 SGDLS, CDR2 YYNGEE. With 1 base clipped from V and 7 bases from J, the junction kept 10 bases outside the gene matches. The CDR3 sequence is CASSVPFGTSGRENEQFF. For the CDR3, the DNA is TGTGCCAGCAGCGTACCATTTGGGACTAGCGGGAGAGAGAATGAGCAGTTCTTC.

This chain connects TRBV7-2 to TRBJ2-1; 9 nucleotides match TRBD2. Germline V lookup: CDR1 SGHTA, CDR2 FQGNSA. Trimming removed 5 bases from V and 12 bases from J; junction bases left unmatched: 17. The CDR3 is 16 amino acids. The CDR3 reads CASSPPGAGGPGWQFF. The CDR3 DNA is TGTGCCAGCAGCCCGCCCGGGGCGGGAGGGCCAGGGTGGCAGTTCTTC.

The rearrangement links TRBV6-5 to TRBJ1-2; unclear D gene. Germline CDR1 is MNHEY and CDR2 is SVGAGI. Trimming took off 2 bases at V and 2 bases at J, with 6 bases between the two ends. CDR3 length: 13 amino acids. CDR3 sequence reads: CASSYPGNYGYTF. The CDR3 DNA is TGTGCCAGCAGTTACCCGGGAAACTATGGCTACACCTTC.

The CDR3 reads CASSPYGRGTGELFF. CDR3 DNA: TGTGCCAGCAGTCCCTATGGGAGGGGCACCGGGGAGCTGTTTTTT. The chain employs TRBV25-1 and TRBJ2-2, with 7 bases fitting TRBD2. The trim removed 5 bases at V and 4 bases at J, leaving 7 bases unmatched. CDR1 and CDR2 from the germline V gene are MGHDK and SYGVNS. There are 15 residues in the CDR3. Combining the CDR3 with reference TRBV25-1 and TRBJ2-2 gives the whole variable domain EADIYQTPRYLVIGTGKKITLECSQTMGHDKMYWYQQDPGMELHLIHYSYGVNSTEKGDLSSESTVSRIRTEHFPLTLESARPSHTSQYLCASSPYGRGTGELFFGEGSRLTVL.

The chain employs TRBV12-3 or TRBV12-4 and TRBJ1-5, with 8 bases fitting TRBD1. CDR3 length equals 13 residues. V dropped 5 bases and J dropped 6; count of bases not matched to a gene: 3. The CDR3 reads CASSPGGGQPQHF. In DNA form, the CDR3 reads TGTGCCAGCAGTCCAGGGGGCGGTCAGCCCCAGCATTTT.